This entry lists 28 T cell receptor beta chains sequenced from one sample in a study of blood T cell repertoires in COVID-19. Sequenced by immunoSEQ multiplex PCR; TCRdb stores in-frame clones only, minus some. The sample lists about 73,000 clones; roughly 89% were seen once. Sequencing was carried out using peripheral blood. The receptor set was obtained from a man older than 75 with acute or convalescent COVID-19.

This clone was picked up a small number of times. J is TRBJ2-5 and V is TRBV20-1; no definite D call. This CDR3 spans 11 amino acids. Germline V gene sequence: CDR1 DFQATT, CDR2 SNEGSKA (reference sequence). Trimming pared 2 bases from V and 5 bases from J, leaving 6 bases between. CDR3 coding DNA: TGCAGTGCTAGATATCAGGAGACCCAGTACTTC. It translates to CSARYQETQYF.

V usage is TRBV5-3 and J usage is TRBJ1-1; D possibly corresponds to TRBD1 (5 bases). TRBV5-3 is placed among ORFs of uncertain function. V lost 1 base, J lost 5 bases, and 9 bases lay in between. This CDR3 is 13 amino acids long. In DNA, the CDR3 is TGTGCCAGAAGCTTGACAGGATATACTGAAGCTTTCTTT. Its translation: CARSLTGYTEAFF.

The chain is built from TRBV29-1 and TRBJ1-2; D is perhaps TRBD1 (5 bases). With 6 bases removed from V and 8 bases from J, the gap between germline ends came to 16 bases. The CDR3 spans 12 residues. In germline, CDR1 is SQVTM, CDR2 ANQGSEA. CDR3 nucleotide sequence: TGCAGCGTGAGCGGGACCTCGGGGGGCTACACCTTC. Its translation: CSVSGTSGGYTF.

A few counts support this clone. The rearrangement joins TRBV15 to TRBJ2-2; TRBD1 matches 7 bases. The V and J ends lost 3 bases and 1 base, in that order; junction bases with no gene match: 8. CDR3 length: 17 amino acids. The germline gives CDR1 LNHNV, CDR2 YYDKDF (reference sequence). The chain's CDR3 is CATSSPDRAENTGELFF. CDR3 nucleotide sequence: TGTGCCACCAGCAGCCCCGACAGGGCAGAGAACACCGGGGAGCTGTTTTTT.

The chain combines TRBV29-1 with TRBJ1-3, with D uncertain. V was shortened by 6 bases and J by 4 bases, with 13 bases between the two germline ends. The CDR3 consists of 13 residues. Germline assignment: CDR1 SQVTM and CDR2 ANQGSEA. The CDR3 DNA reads TGCAGCGTCGACAACGAGGGAGGAAACACCATATATTTT. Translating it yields CSVDNEGGNTIYF.

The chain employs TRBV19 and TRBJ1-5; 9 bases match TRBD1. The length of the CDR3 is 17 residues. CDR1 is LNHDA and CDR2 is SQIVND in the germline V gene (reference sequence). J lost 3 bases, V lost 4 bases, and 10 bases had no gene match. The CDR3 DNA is TGTGCCAGTAGTACCTCCGGGACAGGGTCACCCAATCAGCCCCAGCATTTT. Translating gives CASSTSGTGSPNQPQHF. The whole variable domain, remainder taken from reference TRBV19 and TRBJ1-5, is DGGITQSPKYLFRKEGQNVTLSCEQNLNHDAMYWYRQDPGQGLRLIYYSQIVNDFQKGDIAEGYSVSREKKESFPLTVTSAQKNPTAFYLCASSTSGTGSPNQPQHFGDGTRLSIL.

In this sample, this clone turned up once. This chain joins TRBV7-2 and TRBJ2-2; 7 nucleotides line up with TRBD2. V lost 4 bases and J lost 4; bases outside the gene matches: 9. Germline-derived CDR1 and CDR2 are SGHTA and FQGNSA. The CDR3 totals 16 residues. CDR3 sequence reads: CASSSVGLLGTGELFF. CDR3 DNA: TGTGCCAGCAGCTCAGTGGGACTACTCGGCACCGGGGAGCTGTTTTTT.

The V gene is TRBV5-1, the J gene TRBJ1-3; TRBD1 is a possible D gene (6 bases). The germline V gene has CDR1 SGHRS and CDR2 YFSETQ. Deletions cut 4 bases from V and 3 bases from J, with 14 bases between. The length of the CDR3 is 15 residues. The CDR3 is CASSAGRGVGNTIYF. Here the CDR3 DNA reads TGCGCCAGCAGCGCAGGCAGGGGTGTTGGAAACACCATATATTTT.

In DNA form, the CDR3 reads TGTGCCAGCAGCTTCGGGATTGAGCAGTTCTTC. This translates into CASSFGIEQFF. The chain is built from TRBV7-8 and TRBJ2-1, with D tentatively TRBD2 (5 bases). There are 11 residues in the CDR3. Germline CDR1 and CDR2: SGHVS and FQNEAQ. V was pared by 3 bases and J by 9 bases, with 6 bases between.

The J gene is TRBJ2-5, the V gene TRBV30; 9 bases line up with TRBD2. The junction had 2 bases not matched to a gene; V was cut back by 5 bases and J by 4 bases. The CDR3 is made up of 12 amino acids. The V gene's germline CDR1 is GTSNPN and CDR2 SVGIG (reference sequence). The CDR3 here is CAWGGGVETQYF. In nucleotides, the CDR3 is TGTGCCTGGGGCGGGGGGGTAGAGACCCAGTACTTC. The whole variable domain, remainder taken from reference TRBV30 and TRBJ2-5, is SQTIHQWPATLVQPVGSPLSLECTVEGTSNPNLYWYRQAAGRGLQLLFYSVGIGQISSEVPQNLSASRPQDRQFILSSKKLLLSDSGFYLCAWGGGVETQYFGPGTRLLVL.

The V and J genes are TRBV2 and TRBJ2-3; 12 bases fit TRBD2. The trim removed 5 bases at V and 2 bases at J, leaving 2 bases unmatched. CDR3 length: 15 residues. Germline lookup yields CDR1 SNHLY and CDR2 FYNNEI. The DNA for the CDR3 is TGTGCCAGCAGTCGACTAGCGGGAGTCACAGATACGCAGTATTTT. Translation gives CASSRLAGVTDTQYF.

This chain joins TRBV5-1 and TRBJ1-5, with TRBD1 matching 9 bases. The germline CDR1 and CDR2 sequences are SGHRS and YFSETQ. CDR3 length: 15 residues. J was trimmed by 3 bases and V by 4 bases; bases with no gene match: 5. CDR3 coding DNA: TGCGCCAGCAGCCAAGGGACAGGGTACAATCAGCCCCAGCATTTT. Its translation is CASSQGTGYNQPQHF. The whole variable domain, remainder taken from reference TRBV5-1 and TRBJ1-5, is KAGVTQTPRYLIKTRGQQVTLSCSPISGHRSVSWYQQTPGQGLQFLFEYFSETQRNKGNFPGRFSGRQFSNSRSEMNVSTLELGDSALYLCASSQGTGYNQPQHFGDGTRLSIL.

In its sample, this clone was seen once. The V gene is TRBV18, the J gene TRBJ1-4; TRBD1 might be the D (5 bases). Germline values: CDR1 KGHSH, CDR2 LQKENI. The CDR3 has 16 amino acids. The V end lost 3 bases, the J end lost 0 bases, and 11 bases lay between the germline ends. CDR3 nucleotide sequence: TGTGCCAGCTCACCTGCGCAGGGATCAACTAATGAAAAACTGTTTTTT. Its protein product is CASSPAQGSTNEKLFF.

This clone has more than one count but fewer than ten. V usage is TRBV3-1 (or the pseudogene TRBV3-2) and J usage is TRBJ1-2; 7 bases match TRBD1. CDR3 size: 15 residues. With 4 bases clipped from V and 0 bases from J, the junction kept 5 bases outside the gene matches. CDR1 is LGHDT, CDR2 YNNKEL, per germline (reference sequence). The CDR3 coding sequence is TGTGCCAGCAGCCCTCCGGGACAGCCTAACTATGGCTACACCTTC. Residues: CASSPPGQPNYGYTF.

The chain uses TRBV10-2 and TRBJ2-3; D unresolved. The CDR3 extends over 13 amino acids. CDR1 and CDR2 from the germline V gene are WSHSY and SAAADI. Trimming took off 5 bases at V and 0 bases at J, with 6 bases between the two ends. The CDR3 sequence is CASSNSSTDTQYF. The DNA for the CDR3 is TGCGCCAGCAGTAATAGCAGCACAGATACGCAGTATTTT.

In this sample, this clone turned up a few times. The CDR3 here is CASSFRYERRYEQYF. The CDR3 coding sequence is TGTGCCAGCAGTTTCAGATACGAGAGGAGATACGAGCAGTACTTC. This sequence joins TRBV27 and TRBJ2-7; D is undetermined. The CDR3 has 15 residues. The germline gives CDR1 MNHEY, CDR2 SMNVEV (reference sequence). V lost 3 bases and J lost 4, with 16 bases in between.

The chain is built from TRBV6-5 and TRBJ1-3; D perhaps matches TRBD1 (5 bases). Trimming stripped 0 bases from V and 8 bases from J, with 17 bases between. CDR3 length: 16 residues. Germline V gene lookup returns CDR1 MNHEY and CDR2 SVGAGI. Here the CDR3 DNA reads TGTGCCAGCAGTTACTCCGGGAGGAGGGGAACCGACACCATATATTTT. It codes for CASSYSGRRGTDTIYF.

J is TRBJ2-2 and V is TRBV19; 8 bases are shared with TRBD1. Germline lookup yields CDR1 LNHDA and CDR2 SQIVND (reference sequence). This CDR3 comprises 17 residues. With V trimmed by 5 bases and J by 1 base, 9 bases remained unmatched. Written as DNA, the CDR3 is TGTGCCAGTAGTGTCGACCGGGACAGGAGGAACACCGGGGAGCTGTTTTTT. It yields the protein CASSVDRDRRNTGELFF.

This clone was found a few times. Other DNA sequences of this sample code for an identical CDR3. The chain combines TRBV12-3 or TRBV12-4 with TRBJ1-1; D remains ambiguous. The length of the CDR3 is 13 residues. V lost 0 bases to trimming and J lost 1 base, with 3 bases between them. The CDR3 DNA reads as TGTGCCAGCAGTTTAGCGGCGAACACTGAAGCTTTCTTT. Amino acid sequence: CASSLAANTEAFF.

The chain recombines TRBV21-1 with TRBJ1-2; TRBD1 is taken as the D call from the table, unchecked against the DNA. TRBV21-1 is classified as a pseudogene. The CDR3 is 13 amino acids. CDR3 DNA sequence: TGTGCCAGCAGCAGCCGACAGGGAGGCGGCTACACCTTC. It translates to CASSSRQGGGYTF.

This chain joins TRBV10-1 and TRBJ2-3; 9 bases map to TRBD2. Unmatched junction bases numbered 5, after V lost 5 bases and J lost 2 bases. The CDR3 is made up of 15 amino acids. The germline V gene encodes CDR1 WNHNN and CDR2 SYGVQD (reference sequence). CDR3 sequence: CASSQAGGDTDTQYF. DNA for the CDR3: TGCGCCAGCAGTCAAGCGGGAGGTGACACAGATACGCAGTATTTT.

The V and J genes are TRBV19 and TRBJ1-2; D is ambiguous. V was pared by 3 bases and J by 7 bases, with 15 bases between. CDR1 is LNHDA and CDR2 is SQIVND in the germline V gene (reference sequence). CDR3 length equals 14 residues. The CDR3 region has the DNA TGTGCCAGTAGTATGCTAACAGCGGCATTTGGCTACACCTTC. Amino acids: CASSMLTAAFGYTF. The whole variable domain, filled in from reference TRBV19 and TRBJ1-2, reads DGGITQSPKYLFRKEGQNVTLSCEQNLNHDAMYWYRQDPGQGLRLIYYSQIVNDFQKGDIAEGYSVSREKKESFPLTVTSAQKNPTAFYLCASSMLTAAFGYTFGSGTRLTVV.

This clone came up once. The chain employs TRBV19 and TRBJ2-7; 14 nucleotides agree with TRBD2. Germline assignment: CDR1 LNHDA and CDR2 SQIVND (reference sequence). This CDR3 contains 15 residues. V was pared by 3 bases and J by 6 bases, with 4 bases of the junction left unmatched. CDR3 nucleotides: TGTGCCAGTAGTATGACTAGCGGGGGGGCAACCGAGCAGTACTTC. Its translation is CASSMTSGGATEQYF.

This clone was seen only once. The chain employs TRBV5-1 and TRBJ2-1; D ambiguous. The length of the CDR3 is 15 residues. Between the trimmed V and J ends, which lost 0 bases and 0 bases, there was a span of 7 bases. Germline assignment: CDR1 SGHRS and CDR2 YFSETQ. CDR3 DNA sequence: TGCGCCAGCAGCTTGGTTCGGAGCTCCTACAATGAGCAGTTCTTC. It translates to CASSLVRSSYNEQFF.

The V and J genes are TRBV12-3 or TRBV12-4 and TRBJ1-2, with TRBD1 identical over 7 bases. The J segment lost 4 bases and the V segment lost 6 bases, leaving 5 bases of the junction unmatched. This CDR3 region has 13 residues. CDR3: CASSKGQFYGYTF. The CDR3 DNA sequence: TGTGCCAGCAGCAAGGGACAGTTCTATGGCTACACCTTC.

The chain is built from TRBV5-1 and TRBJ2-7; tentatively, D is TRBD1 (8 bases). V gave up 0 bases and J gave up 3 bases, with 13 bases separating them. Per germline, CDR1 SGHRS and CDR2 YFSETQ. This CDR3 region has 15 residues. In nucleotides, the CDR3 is TGCGCCAGCAGCTTGGTACAGGGGGGGAACTACGAGCAGTACTTC. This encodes CASSLVQGGNYEQYF.

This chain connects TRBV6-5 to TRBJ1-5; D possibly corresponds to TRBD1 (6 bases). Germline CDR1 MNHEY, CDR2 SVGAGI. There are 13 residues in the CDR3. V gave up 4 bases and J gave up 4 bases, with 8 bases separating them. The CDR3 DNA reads TGTGCCAGCAGTTTGGACAGTAATCAGCCCCAGCATTTT. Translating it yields CASSLDSNQPQHF.

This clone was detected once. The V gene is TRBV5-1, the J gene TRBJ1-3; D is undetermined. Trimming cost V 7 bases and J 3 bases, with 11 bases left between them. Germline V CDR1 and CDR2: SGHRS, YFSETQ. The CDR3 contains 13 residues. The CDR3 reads CASGRNDGNTIYF. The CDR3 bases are TGCGCCAGCGGCAGGAATGATGGAAACACCATATATTTT. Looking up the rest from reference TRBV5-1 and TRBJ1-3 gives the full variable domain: KAGVTQTPRYLIKTRGQQVTLSCSPISGHRSVSWYQQTPGQGLQFLFEYFSETQRNKGNFPGRFSGRQFSNSRSEMNVSTLELGDSALYLCASGRNDGNTIYFGEGSWLTVV.